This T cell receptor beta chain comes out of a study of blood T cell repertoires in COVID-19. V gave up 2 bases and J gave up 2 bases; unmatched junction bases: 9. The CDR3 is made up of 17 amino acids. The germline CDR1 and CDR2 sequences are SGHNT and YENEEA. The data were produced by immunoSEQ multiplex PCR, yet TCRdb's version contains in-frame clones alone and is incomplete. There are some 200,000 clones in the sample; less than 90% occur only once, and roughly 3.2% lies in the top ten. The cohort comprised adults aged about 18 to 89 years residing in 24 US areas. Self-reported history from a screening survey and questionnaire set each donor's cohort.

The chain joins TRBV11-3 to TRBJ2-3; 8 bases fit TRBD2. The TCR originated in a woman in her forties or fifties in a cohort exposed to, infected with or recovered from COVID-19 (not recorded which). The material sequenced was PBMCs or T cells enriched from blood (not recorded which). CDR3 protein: CASSLTSSGANTDTQYF. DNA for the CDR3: TGTGCCAGCAGCTTAACCAGTAGCGGGGCTAACACAGATACGCAGTATTTT.